The TCR beta chain described here comes from a study of cytomegalovirus exposure and HLA in healthy donors. Study background: A later analysis reported the same platform for the 90 to 150 validation repertoires and the approximately 640 first-cohort repertoires.

From germline, CDR1 is SGHRS and CDR2 YFSETQ. Trimming took off 4 bases at V and 0 bases at J, with 14 bases between the two ends. The CDR3 is 16 amino acids. Study-level findings and limits: Overall, around 150 TCR beta chains were annotated as cytomegalovirus-associated. In vitro testing confirmed three CMV-associated chains as specific for CMV antigens.

The assay was immunoSEQ multiplex PCR, and TCRdb's table has in-frame clones only and misses some. The repertoire includes roughly 300,000 clones, roughly 90% of them detected once, and more than 0.8% sits in the top ten. This clone was seen just once. No antigen is known for it. The origin of this receptor is a woman aged 18-29 years in good health and CMV-seronegative. The sequenced sample was PBMCs. V usage is TRBV5-1 and J usage is TRBJ2-1, with TRBD2 as a possible D gene (5 bases). The DNA of the CDR3 is TGCGCCAGCAGCCCGGACTCCGTGAGCTCCTACAATGAGCAGTTCTTC. It translates to CASSPDSVSSYNEQFF.